These T cell receptor beta chains were read from a single sample in a study of blood T cells in healthy people across ages. TCRdb analysed the 5' RACE reads with MiXCR anew, one entry per CDR3 protein. The table lists some 700,000 distinct CDR3 sequences, roughly 20% of them singletons. The sample taken for sequencing was blood. The receptors stem from a man between 65 and 85 years old in good health. Each CDR3 is given with its conserved first and last residue. D genes are given only for firm matches. The listing skips clone size in some rows; elsewhere it reads once, few, many or a size class.

j_call clone_size cdr3_length v_call d_call cdr3_aa cdr3_nt
TRBJ1-1 few 13 TRBV5-1 TRBD1 CASSPGQAPEAFF TGCGCCAGCAGCCCGGGACAGGCCCCTGAAGCTTTCTTT
TRBJ2-7 few 16 TRBV5-1 NA CASSFSPKQDTYEQYF TGCGCCAGCAGCTTTTCTCCGAAACAGGACACCTACGAGCAGTACTTC
TRBJ1-1 NA 13 TRBV12-3/TRBV12-4 NA CASSPGPPVGAFF TGTGCCAGCAGTCCGGGACCCCCCGTGGGAGCTTTCTTT
TRBJ2-7 NA 11 TRBV18 NA CASSGAQEQYF TGTGCCAGCTCAGGCGCGCAGGAGCAGTACTTC
TRBJ1-1 few 12 TRBV6-5 TRBD1 CASNNRGTEAFF TGTGCCAGCAATAACAGGGGCACTGAAGCTTTCTTT
TRBJ1-2 NA 12 TRBV5-4 NA CASSLAQEGYTF TGTGCCAGCAGCTTGGCTCAGGAAGGTTACACCTTC
TRBJ1-2 NA 14 TRBV6-5 TRBD1 CASRSDRGLSGYTF TGTGCCAGCAGGTCGGACAGGGGGCTCTCTGGCTACACCTTC
TRBJ2-1 many 15 TRBV5-1 NA CASSSSGGITNEQFF TGCGCCAGCAGCTCCTCCGGCGGGATTACAAATGAGCAGTTCTTC
TRBJ2-1 few 19 TRBV11-3 TRBD2 CASSSRTSGSSGGINEQFF TGTGCCAGCAGCTCCAGGACTAGCGGGAGCTCCGGCGGGATCAATGAGCAGTTCTTC
TRBJ1-3 NA 14 TRBV3-1 NA CASSHTFSGNTIYF TGTGCCAGCAGCCATACGTTCTCTGGAAACACCATATATTTT
TRBJ2-7 few 16 TRBV7-2 NA CASRKETGARSYEQYF TGTGCCAGCAGAAAAGAGACTGGCGCCAGATCCTACGAGCAGTACTTC
TRBJ2-1 few 14 TRBV7-2 NA CASSPELIVDEQFF TGTGCCAGCAGCCCCGAACTTATCGTCGATGAGCAGTTCTTC
TRBJ2-3 few 16 TRBV21-1 NA CASSPRTPRSTDTQYF TGTGCCAGCAGCCCCCGTACTCCTAGATCCACAGATACGCAGTATTTT
TRBJ2-1 few 15 TRBV6-6 NA CASSQQQDSDNEQFF TGTGCCAGCAGCCAACAGCAGGATTCCGACAATGAGCAGTTCTTC
TRBJ1-5 NA 16 TRBV18 TRBD1 CASSRTGTGYNQPQHF TGTGCCAGCTCACGTACCGGGACAGGGTACAATCAGCCCCAGCATTTT
TRBJ1-4 few 15 TRBV18 NA CASSLDSSTNEKLFF TGTGCCAGCTCCCTCGACAGTTCAACTAATGAAAAACTGTTTTTT
TRBJ2-5 many 16 TRBV7-2 TRBD2 CASTLEVAGVRETQYF TGTGCCAGCACCCTTGAAGTGGCGGGAGTGAGAGAGACCCAGTACTTC
TRBJ1-1 many 11 TRBV28 NA CASTMNTEAFF TGTGCCAGCACCATGAACACTGAAGCTTTCTTT
TRBJ1-1 NA 14 TRBV6-2/TRBV6-3 NA CASSYSLLGTEAFF TGTGCCAGCAGTTACTCTTTGCTGGGCACTGAAGCTTTCTTT
TRBJ1-1 NA 13 TRBV3-1 TRBD1 CASSPGQGIWAFF TGTGCCAGCAGCCCGGGACAGGGTATTTGGGCTTTCTTT
TRBJ2-6 few 16 TRBV3-1 NA CASSQQWGSGANVLTF TGTGCCAGCAGCCAACAATGGGGGTCTGGGGCCAACGTCCTGACTTTC
TRBJ2-7 few 13 TRBV20-1 NA CSAKPTNPYEQYF TGCAGTGCTAAGCCGACGAACCCCTACGAGCAGTACTTC
TRBJ2-3 NA 16 TRBV5-1 TRBD2 CASSKVGGLAEITQYF TGCGCCAGCAGTAAAGTTGGGGGACTAGCGGAGATTACGCAGTATTTT
TRBJ2-7 few 14 TRBV5-8 TRBD2 CASSLVGGLAEQYF TGTGCCAGCAGCTTGGTCGGGGGGTTAGCCGAGCAGTACTTC
TRBJ2-7 few 13 TRBV3-1 NA CASSQGGTTPQYF TGTGCCAGCAGCCAAGGGGGCACTACTCCTCAGTACTTC
TRBJ2-1 NA 15 TRBV12-3/TRBV12-4 NA CASIMGESSYSEQFF TGTGCCAGCATCATGGGAGAGAGCTCCTACAGTGAGCAGTTCTTC
TRBJ1-6 few 16 TRBV12-3/TRBV12-4 NA CASSLSSSSYNSPLHF TGTGCCAGCAGTTTATCGTCAAGCTCCTATAATTCACCCCTCCACTTT
TRBJ2-7 NA 15 TRBV18 TRBD2 CASSVSGGANYEQYF TGTGCCAGCTCGGTTAGCGGGGGGGCTAACTACGAGCAGTACTTC
TRBJ1-2 NA 15 TRBV9 NA CASSVEGRRSNGYTF TGTGCCAGCAGCGTAGAGGGCAGGCGATCCAATGGCTACACCTTC
TRBJ2-1 NA 19 TRBV7-9 TRBD2 CASSLGLAGAPSSYNEQFF TGTGCCAGCAGCCTCGGACTAGCGGGGGCGCCGAGCTCCTACAATGAGCAGTTCTTC
TRBJ2-1 few 15 TRBV24-1 NA CATSDAEGGYNEQFF TGTGCCACCAGTGACGCGGAGGGGGGATACAATGAGCAGTTCTTC
TRBJ2-3 few 15 TRBV12-3/TRBV12-4 TRBD2 CASRLAGGPTDTQYF TGTGCCAGCAGATTAGCGGGGGGGCCCACAGATACGCAGTATTTT
TRBJ2-7 NA 15 TRBV6-1 TRBD2 CASSLLAGGFDEQYF TGTGCCAGCAGTCTTCTAGCGGGGGGGTTTGACGAGCAGTACTTC
TRBJ2-3 NA 17 TRBV12-3/TRBV12-4 NA CASSSSGRGLITDTQYF TGTGCCAGCAGTTCCTCGGGCAGAGGCCTAATCACAGATACGCAGTATTTT
TRBJ2-3 NA 16 TRBV20-1 NA CSARDGPAYLTDTQYF TGCAGTGCTAGAGATGGGCCGGCGTACCTCACAGATACGCAGTATTTT
TRBJ2-5 NA 15 TRBV11-2 TRBD2 CASSLNPGGGETQYF TGTGCCAGCAGCTTAAATCCGGGGGGGGGAGAGACCCAGTACTTC
TRBJ1-3 NA 14 TRBV2 NA CASEQGNSGNTIYF TGTGCCAGCGAACAGGGCAACTCTGGAAACACCATATATTTT
TRBJ2-5 few 13 TRBV6-6 NA CASSRAIGETQYF TGTGCCAGTAGTCGCGCTATCGGAGAGACCCAGTACTTC
TRBJ2-3 NA 14 TRBV28 NA CASSFGTITDTQYF TGTGCCAGCAGTTTCGGGACCATCACAGATACGCAGTATTTT
TRBJ2-5 once 16 TRBV19 NA CASSIGTNTGLGEQYF TGTGCCAGTAGTATCGGAACGAATACAGGGTTGGGGGAGCAGTACTTC
TRBJ2-1 few 12 TRBV7-6 TRBD2 CASSGGGYEQFF TGTGCCAGCAGTGGCGGGGGTTATGAGCAGTTCTTC
TRBJ2-1 NA 16 TRBV4-1 TRBD1 CASSQDQGALGNEQFF TGCGCCAGCAGCCAAGATCAGGGGGCCCTGGGCAATGAGCAGTTCTTC
TRBJ2-3 NA 17 TRBV7-2 NA CASSSPVSGWGTDTQYF TGTGCCAGCAGCTCGCCCGTTAGTGGGTGGGGCACAGATACGCAGTATTTT
TRBJ2-5 few 17 TRBV6-1 NA CASSGQTDYREQETQYF TGTGCCAGCAGTGGACAGACAGACTACAGGGAACAAGAGACCCAGTACTTC
TRBJ2-7 NA 14 TRBV12-3/TRBV12-4 NA CASSFGGDIYEQYF TGTGCCAGCAGTTTCGGGGGAGATATTTACGAGCAGTACTTC
TRBJ1-2 few 13 TRBV7-9 NA CASLGSPNYGYTF TGTGCCAGCCTGGGGAGCCCTAACTATGGCTACACCTTC
TRBJ1-4 few 14 TRBV6-5 NA CASSENSQNEKLFF TGTGCCAGCAGTGAGAACAGCCAGAATGAAAAACTGTTTTTT
TRBJ1-1 few 14 TRBV12-3/TRBV12-4 NA CASSGRGGNTEAFF TGTGCCAGCAGTGGCCGTGGGGGGAACACTGAAGCTTTCTTT
TRBJ2-4 NA 12 TRBV10-3 NA CAISLDGNIQYF TGTGCCATCAGTCTGGACGGAAACATTCAGTACTTC
TRBJ2-3 NA 16 TRBV20-1 TRBD2 CSARDPSGRTGDTQYF TGCAGTGCTAGAGATCCTAGCGGGAGGACGGGAGATACGCAGTATTTT
TRBJ2-3 few 15 TRBV5-6 NA CASSPGGRSTDTQYF TGTGCCAGCAGCCCCGGGGGGCGCAGCACAGATACGCAGTATTTT
TRBJ2-3 NA 14 TRBV20-1 NA CSATARTKADTQYF TGCAGTGCGACGGCCCGGACTAAGGCGGATACGCAGTATTTT
TRBJ2-5 NA 15 TRBV4-1 NA CASSQDGDEYKTQYF TGCGCCAGCAGCCAAGATGGGGATGAATACAAGACCCAGTACTTC